One sample yielded the 27 T cell receptor beta chains listed below, sequenced in a study. Tregs were sorted as CD4+CD25+CD127-/low cells. TCRdb analysed the 5' RACE reads with MiXCR anew, one entry per CDR3 protein. The repertoire includes 52,000 or so distinct CDR3 sequences, about 20% of them detected once, and roughly 3.2% sits in the top ten. Material: tumor-infiltrating Tregs sorted from the breast tumor. Receptors were obtained from a female donor with breast cancer.

The rearrangement uses TRBV6-6 and TRBJ1-5; D gene uncertain. From germline, CDR1 is MNHNY and CDR2 SVGAGI (reference sequence). Trimming cost V 5 bases and J 4 bases, with 15 bases left between them. This CDR3 has 15 amino acids. CDR3 bases: TGTGCCAGCAGTCCTTCCGTACGGGAAAATCAGCCCCAGCATTTT. Translation: CASSPSVRENQPQHF.

Ten or more counts support this clonotype. V usage is TRBV5-1 and J usage is TRBJ1-5, with a tentative D call TRBD1 (6 bases). The V gene's germline CDR1 is SGHRS and CDR2 YFSETQ. V was clipped by 2 bases and J by 0 bases, with 9 bases between them. The CDR3 is 15 amino acids. The CDR3 loop reads CASSLTGHSNQPQHF. The CDR3 nucleotides read TGCGCCAGCAGCTTAACAGGGCATAGCAATCAGCCCCAGCATTTT.

This clonotype came up a few times. This chain uses TRBV20-1 with TRBJ2-5; D is uncertain. This CDR3 spans 12 amino acids. Germline V gene lookup returns CDR1 DFQATT and CDR2 SNEGSKA (reference sequence). Trimming took off 3 bases at V and 5 bases at J, with 10 bases between the two ends. The CDR3 reads CSARSSSETQYF. The CDR3, as DNA: TGCAGTGCTAGGTCCAGCAGTGAGACCCAGTACTTC.

The gene calls are TRBV3-1 and TRBJ2-3; D is unresolved. Trimming shortened V by 1 base and J by 7 bases, and 3 bases separated the two germline ends. This CDR3 comprises 11 residues. Germline CDR1 is LGHDT and CDR2 is YNNKEL (reference sequence). In nucleotides, the CDR3 is TGTGCCAGCAGCCAAGTAAATACGCAGTATTTT. It codes for CASSQVNTQYF.

This clonotype occurred a few times. The rearrangement links TRBV6-5 to TRBJ1-6, with 8 bases that match TRBD1. Per germline, CDR1 MNHEY and CDR2 SVGAGI. The V and J ends lost 0 bases and 14 bases, in that order; junction bases with no gene match: 6. This CDR3 has 14 amino acids. CDR3 DNA: TGTGCCAGCAGTTACTCGGACAGGGCCTTGGCCCTCCACTTT. The encoded protein is CASSYSDRALALHF.

Many counts were recorded for this clonotype. This chain joins TRBV7-9 and TRBJ1-1; D gene unclear. CDR1 is SEHNR, CDR2 FQNEAQ, per germline (reference sequence). This CDR3 comprises 14 residues. Trimming cost V 1 base and J 2 bases, with 8 bases left between them. The CDR3, as DNA: TGTGCCAGCAGCTTAGTAGCCAGCAACACTGAAGCTTTCTTT. It translates to CASSLVASNTEAFF.

On this clonotype: Lacking the conserved final phenylalanine or tryptophan, this CDR3 likely reflects a read error. It is unclear where the CDR3 begins or ends on the DNA, so no DNA is shown, and the CDR3 is as TCRdb lists it. CDR3 sequence reads: CASRRSGTTDEQVL. The V call is TRBV5-1, the J call TRBJ2-1; whether TRBD2, the table's D call, matches the DNA was not checked. The length of the CDR3 is 14 amino acids, counting both ends. Per the germline V gene, CDR1 is SGHRS and CDR2 is YFSETQ.

The chain employs TRBV5-1 and TRBJ1-2; TRBD1 matches 7 bases. Germline CDR1 and CDR2: SGHRS and YFSETQ. CDR3 length: 15 residues. The V segment lost 2 bases and the J segment 4 bases; nucleotides outside the gene matches: 8. This chain's CDR3 is CASSFKQGLSYGYTF. The CDR3 region has the DNA TGCGCCAGCAGCTTCAAACAGGGGCTAAGCTATGGCTACACCTTC. The variable domain in full, with the rest retrieved from reference TRBV5-1 and TRBJ1-2, is KAGVTQTPRYLIKTRGQQVTLSCSPISGHRSVSWYQQTPGQGLQFLFEYFSETQRNKGNFPGRFSGRQFSNSRSEMNVSTLELGDSALYLCASSFKQGLSYGYTFGSGTRLTVV.

This clonotype was detected many times. The gene calls are TRBV6-1 and TRBJ1-6, with 8 bases lining up with TRBD1. Unmatched junction bases numbered 8, after V lost 3 bases and J lost 10 bases. Germline CDR1 and CDR2: MNHNS and SASEGT. The CDR3 totals 15 residues. The CDR3 reads CASSDVVTGVSPLHF. CDR3 in DNA: TGTGCCAGCAGTGACGTCGTGACAGGGGTATCACCCCTCCACTTT.

This clonotype was found a few times. The chain employs TRBV21-1 and TRBJ1-6. TRBV21-1 is an annotated pseudogene. This CDR3 has 18 residues. The CDR3 DNA reads as TGTGCCAGCAGCAAAGAAGGCATCCGTCTCTCCTATAATTCACCCCTCCACTTT. This translates into CASSKEGIRLSYNSPLHF.

This sequence joins TRBV5-4 and TRBJ2-5; 10 nucleotides match TRBD2. The CDR3 is 16 residues long. Germline CDR1 reads SGHNT; CDR2 reads YYREEE (reference sequence). V was clipped by 4 bases and J by 0 bases; unmatched bases: 6. CDR3: CASSTRTSGHQETQYF. DNA for the CDR3: TGTGCCAGCAGCACCCGGACTAGCGGACACCAAGAGACCCAGTACTTC.

This clonotype was observed many times. This chain links TRBV7-9 with TRBJ2-5; no definite D call. The V end was cut by 2 bases, the J end by 11 bases, with 9 bases between. The CDR3 runs 11 residues. Germline V gene lookup returns CDR1 SEHNR and CDR2 FQNEAQ (reference sequence). DNA of the CDR3: TGTGCCAGCAGCTTAAAAGAAGTACAGTACTTC. This translates into CASSLKEVQYF.

This clonotype occurred many times. This rearrangement joins TRBV20-1 to TRBJ1-2; the match to TRBD1 covers 7 bases. The CDR3 consists of 13 residues. V trimming: 3 bases; J trimming: 6 bases; junction bases outside the gene matches: 7. Germline CDR1 DFQATT, CDR2 SNEGSKA (reference sequence). CDR3 in DNA: TGCAGTGCTAGGGCTTCAGGGGGGAATGGCTACACCTTC. Amino acid sequence: CSARASGGNGYTF.

The gene calls are TRBV28 and TRBJ1-3; D gene ambiguous. With 1 base removed from V and 0 bases from J, the gap between germline ends came to 4 bases. Germline assignment: CDR1 MDHEN and CDR2 SYDVKM. CDR3 length: 14 amino acids. CDR3 protein: CASSLYNSGNTIYF. CDR3 sequence (DNA): TGTGCCAGCAGTTTATACAACTCTGGAAACACCATATATTTT.

This clonotype showed up many times. The chain carries TRBV6-6 and TRBJ1-6; 7 bases align to TRBD1. Losses at the gene ends were 5 bases for V and 9 bases for J; bases not matched to a gene: 13. The germline gives CDR1 MNHNY, CDR2 SVGAGI (reference sequence). The CDR3 totals 16 residues. CDR3 nucleotide sequence: TGTGCCAGCAGTCCGTCGGGACAGATTCTCTCTTCACCCCTCCACTTT. Its translation: CASSPSGQILSSPLHF.

V is TRBV28 and J is TRBJ2-1, with a possible D match to TRBD1 (5 bases). Trimming pared 7 bases from V and 4 bases from J, leaving 8 bases between. Germline CDR1 reads MDHEN; CDR2 reads SYDVKM. The CDR3 has 12 amino acids. CDR3: CASTDSYNEQFF. CDR3 nucleotides: TGTGCCAGCACCGACAGTTACAATGAGCAGTTCTTC.

Regarding this clonotype: This may stem from a read error, because a much larger clone lies one nucleotide away. The chain joins TRBV28 to TRBJ1-1, with D unclear. CDR3 size: 13 residues. Germline CDR1 reads MDHEN; CDR2 reads SYDVKM. The CDR3 DNA is TGTGCCAGCAGCTCCCTGAGGAACACTGAAGCTCTCTTT. Its translation is CASSSLRNTEALF.

This rearrangement joins TRBV6-2 or TRBV6-3 to TRBJ1-2; D is unresolved. The V and J ends lost 2 bases and 4 bases respectively, with 8 bases between them. Germline assignment: CDR1 MNHEY and CDR2 SVGEGT. The CDR3 contains 13 residues. CDR3 residues: CASSYGVPYGYTF. For the CDR3, the DNA is TGTGCCAGCAGTTACGGAGTCCCCTATGGCTACACCTTC.

Ten or more counts support this clonotype. V is TRBV7-2 and J is TRBJ2-7, with 16 bases aligning to TRBD2. The CDR3 contains 23 residues. Germline CDR1 reads SGHTA; CDR2 reads FQGNSA. V dropped 4 bases and J dropped 0; count of bases not matched to a gene: 21. The CDR3 loop reads CASSSSGDRGTSGGVFPSYEQYF. The CDR3 DNA follows: TGTGCCAGCAGCTCGTCCGGTGATAGGGGGACTAGCGGGGGGGTTTTCCCCTCCTACGAGCAGTACTTC.

This clonotype was counted between two and nine times. The V and J genes are TRBV2 and TRBJ1-1; D ambiguous. The V end lost 2 bases, the J end lost 1 base, and 8 bases lay between the germline ends. Germline lookup yields CDR1 SNHLY and CDR2 FYNNEI. CDR3 length: 14 amino acids. CDR3 sequence reads: CASSERVQNTEAFF. CDR3 sequence (DNA): TGTGCCAGCAGTGAACGGGTTCAGAACACTGAAGCTTTCTTT.

This clonotype was detected only a few times. The chain employs TRBV7-2 and TRBJ1-6, with D possibly matching TRBD1 (5 bases). The CDR3 is 15 residues long. Germline V gene data show CDR1 as SGHTA and CDR2 as FQGNSA. Between the trimmed V and J ends, which lost 5 bases and 6 bases, there was a span of 14 bases. The CDR3 coding sequence is TGTGCCAGCAGCGCATTGGGACTGATTAATTCACCCCTCCACTTT. This encodes CASSALGLINSPLHF. The variable domain in full, completed from reference TRBV7-2 and TRBJ1-6, reads GAGVSQSPSNKVTEKGKDVELRCDPISGHTALYWYRQSLGQGLEFLIYFQGNSAPDKSGLPSDRFSAERTGGSVSTLTIQRTQQEDSAVYLCASSALGLINSPLHFGNGTRLTVT.

The V gene is TRBV7-2, the J gene TRBJ1-2; 7 bases agree with TRBD1. The J segment lost 6 bases and the V segment lost 5 bases, leaving 9 bases of the junction unmatched. The CDR3 is 14 amino acids. The V gene's germline CDR1 is SGHTA and CDR2 FQGNSA. The CDR3, as DNA: TGTGCCAGCAGCGCAAATACAGGGGCTGATGGCTACACCTTC. Its translation: CASSANTGADGYTF.

This clonotype is termed medium-sized. The chain recombines TRBV6-5 with TRBJ1-2; D remains unclear. The CDR3 has 12 residues. With 7 bases removed from V and 6 bases from J, the gap between germline ends came to 12 bases. Per germline, CDR1 MNHEY and CDR2 SVGAGI. This chain's CDR3 is CASTTSRHGYTF. CDR3 in DNA: TGTGCCAGCACAACCTCCCGGCATGGCTACACCTTC.

This clonotype was counted only a few times. This chain's CDR3 is CASSPNRDTYQPQHF. The CDR3 nucleotides are TGTGCCAGCAGTCCCAACCGGGACACCTATCAGCCCCAGCATTTT. The chain uses TRBV6-5 and TRBJ1-5, with D tentatively TRBD1 (6 bases). The length of the CDR3 is 15 residues. The germline V gene has CDR1 MNHEY and CDR2 SVGAGI. Trimming stripped 5 bases from V and 5 bases from J, with 16 bases between.

This rearrangement joins TRBV4-2 to TRBJ2-2; the D is unclear. Trimming removed 3 bases from V and 4 bases from J, with 9 bases in between. Germline lookup yields CDR1 LGHNA and CDR2 YNFKEQ. The CDR3 extends over 14 amino acids. CDR3 amino acids: CASSQAGRTGELFF. CDR3 nucleotides: TGTGCCAGCAGCCAGGCCGGGCGCACCGGGGAGCTGTTTTTT.

The chain is built from TRBV28 and TRBJ1-1; D is uncertain. CDR1 MDHEN and CDR2 SYDVKM come from the germline V gene. Trimming cost V 6 bases and J 1 base, with 12 bases left between them. This CDR3 has 14 amino acids. CDR3 in amino acids: CASSLIQRNTEAFF. CDR3 coding DNA: TGTGCCAGCAGCCTGATACAGAGGAACACTGAAGCTTTCTTT.

This sequence joins TRBV30 and TRBJ2-3; 12 bases fit TRBD2. The V segment lost 0 bases and the J segment 8 bases; nucleotides outside the gene matches: 30. This CDR3 has 23 residues. Germline V gene sequence: CDR1 GTSNPN, CDR2 SVGIG (reference sequence). The CDR3 DNA sequence: TGTGCCTGGAGTGTATATGGTATCCGGTGGACTAGCGGGAAATTCCGTGTCGTGAGTACGCAGTATTTT. Translated, it gives CAWSVYGIRWTSGKFRVVSTQYF.